The rows below give T cell receptor beta chains drawn from one sample of a study of control samples from healthy donors and cancer patients. The method was immunoSEQ multiplex PCR; TCRdb's version includes in-frame clones alone and lacks a portion of them. The repertoire holds about 120,000 clones, with approximately 87% as singletons. The sample comprised blood. These receptor sequences come from a man aged 25 to 40 in good health. CDR3s include the opening cysteine and the closing phenylalanine or tryptophan. D genes are given only for firm matches. Clone sizes are given selectively: once, few, many, or a class where the clone is expanded.

clone size	V gene	D gene	J gene	CDR3 DNA	CDR3 protein
.	TRBV19	.	TRBJ2-5	TGTGCCAGTAGTATAGGGGGTGGGCGGGAGACCCAGTACTTC	CASSIGGGRETQYF
.	TRBV3-1/TRBV3-2	TRBD2	TRBJ2-1	TGTGCCAGCAGCCAAGATCGGACTAGTCCTAGAATCAATGAGCAGTTCTTC	CASSQDRTSPRINEQFF
.	TRBV18	.	TRBJ1-2	TGTGCCAGCTCACCTACCGGCGCGGACGCTTTTGGCTATGGCTACACCTTC	CASSPTGADAFGYGYTF
once	TRBV19	.	TRBJ1-1	TGTGCCAGTAGTATTATACGGAACACTGAAGCTTTCTTT	CASSIIRNTEAFF
.	TRBV24-1	.	TRBJ2-5	TGTGCCACCAGTGACCCCCAGGAGACCCAGTACTTC	CATSDPQETQYF
.	TRBV3-1/TRBV3-2	.	TRBJ1-1	TGTGCCAGCAGCCCTAAACAGGGATTGACTGAAGCTTTCTTT	CASSPKQGLTEAFF
.	TRBV30	.	TRBJ2-7	TGTGCCTGGAGTGTATGGGGGACCTACGAGCAGTACTTC	CAWSVWGTYEQYF
.	TRBV3-1/TRBV3-2	TRBD2	TRBJ2-5	TGTGCCAGCAGCCAAGGCAGCGGGGTCCAAGAGACCCAGTACTTC	CASSQGSGVQETQYF
.	TRBV27	.	TRBJ1-5	TGTGCCAGCAGTCACTATAGCAATCAGCCCCAGCATTTT	CASSHYSNQPQHF
.	TRBV11-3	TRBD1	TRBJ2-7	TGTGCCAGCAGCCCTGGACAGGGGGTCGAGCAGTACTTC	CASSPGQGVEQYF
.	TRBV30	.	TRBJ1-6	TGTGCCTGGAGTGTACAGCCGGATCCCCTCCACTTT	CAWSVQPDPLHF
.	TRBV3-1/TRBV3-2	TRBD1	TRBJ1-1	TGTGCCAGCAGCCAAAACCTCGGGACAGGGCTCATGAACACTGAAGCTTTCTTT	CASSQNLGTGLMNTEAFF
.	TRBV30	TRBD1	TRBJ1-4	TGTGCCTTTTACAGACAGGGTGGGGGTGAAAAACTGTTTTTT	CAFYRQGGGEKLFF
.	TRBV19	TRBD1	TRBJ1-2	TGTGCCAGTAGTACCGGGACAGACCTATCTGCTGGGGGCTACACCTTC	CASSTGTDLSAGGYTF
.	TRBV3-1/TRBV3-2	TRBD1	TRBJ1-1	TGTGCCAGCAGCCAAGGAATAACGGGACAGGGATTAGAAGCTTTCTTT	CASSQGITGQGLEAFF
.	TRBV9	TRBD2	TRBJ2-3	TGTGCCAGCAGCGCCCACTACCGGGGGGGAGCAGATACGCAGTATTTT	CASSAHYRGGADTQYF
.	TRBV14	.	TRBJ2-1	TGTGCCAGCAGCCAAGGGTCAGGGCCCTACAATGAGCAGTTCTTC	CASSQGSGPYNEQFF
.	TRBV6-1	.	TRBJ1-5	TGTGCCAGCAGTGAAAAAGGACCTAATCAGCCCCAGCATTTT	CASSEKGPNQPQHF
.	TRBV14	.	TRBJ1-1	TGTGCCAGCAGCCCTTGGGACCCCGGAATGAACACTGAAGCTTTCTTT	CASSPWDPGMNTEAFF
.	TRBV12-3/TRBV12-4	.	TRBJ1-5	TGTGCCAGCAGTTTAACGGGGGATCAGCCCCAGCATTTT	CASSLTGDQPQHF
.	TRBV11-2	.	TRBJ2-7	TGTGCCAGCAGCTTAGATCCCGGCAGGGCCTACGAGCAGTACTTC	CASSLDPGRAYEQYF
.	TRBV20-1	.	TRBJ1-5	TGCAGTGCTAGTCCTCAAACGGACGGGTATCACCCCCAGCATTTT	CSASPQTDGYHPQHF
.	TRBV4-1	TRBD1	TRBJ1-4	TGCGCCAGCAGCAAATCCCGGGACAGGGGGCGAGATGAAAAACTGTTTTTT	CASSKSRDRGRDEKLFF
.	TRBV29-1	.	TRBJ1-5	TGCAGCGTTGGGGATTCCCACAATCAGCCCCAGCATTTT	CSVGDSHNQPQHF
.	TRBV11-2	.	TRBJ1-2	TGTGCCAGCAGCCTCGCAGGGAGCCATGGCTACACCTTC	CASSLAGSHGYTF
.	TRBV30	.	TRBJ1-4	TGTGCCTGGAGTGGTTCGGAAAAACTGTTTTTT	CAWSGSEKLFF
.	TRBV7-3	.	TRBJ2-1	TGTGCCAGCAGCTCTGGCGGACTCTACAATGAGCAGTTCTTC	CASSSGGLYNEQFF
.	TRBV6-1	TRBD1	TRBJ1-2	TGTGCCAGCAGTGAATGGGCAGGGGGGGACTATGGCTACACCTTC	CASSEWAGGDYGYTF
few	TRBV27	TRBD1	TRBJ1-4	TGTGCCAGCAGTGAAAACAGGGGAGGGCTTGAAAAACTGTTTTTT	CASSENRGGLEKLFF
few	TRBV11-3	.	TRBJ1-3	TGTGCCAGCAGAGCCGGCGGGTCTGGAAACACCATATATTTT	CASRAGGSGNTIYF
few	TRBV10-3	.	TRBJ1-2	TGTGCCATCTACGGTTTGGAGTATGGCTACACCTTC	CAIYGLEYGYTF
.	TRBV19	.	TRBJ1-6	TGTGCCAGTAGTACGGGGATGGATTCACCCCTCCACTTT	CASSTGMDSPLHF
once	TRBV6-6	.	TRBJ2-2	TGTGCCAGCAGTTATAAGGAGGCCGGGGAGCTGTTTTTT	CASSYKEAGELFF
.	TRBV2	TRBD1	TRBJ1-1	TGTGCCAGCAGTGTTAGGGGGCAAGGCACTGAAGCTTTCTTT	CASSVRGQGTEAFF
.	TRBV6-1	TRBD1	TRBJ1-6	TGTGCCAGCAGTGAGTCAGGGGGCTATAATTCACCCCTCCACTTT	CASSESGGYNSPLHF
.	TRBV5-1	.	TRBJ1-4	TGCGCCAGCAGCTTTAAGGAATCAACTAATGAAAAACTGTTTTTT	CASSFKESTNEKLFF
once	TRBV7-9	.	TRBJ2-7	TGTGCCAGCAGCTCTCCGGGACTCAACTACGAGCAGTACTTC	CASSSPGLNYEQYF
.	TRBV11-2	.	TRBJ1-4	TGTGCCAGCAGCTCGTGGGGGGGGTCTGAAAAACTGTTTTTT	CASSSWGGSEKLFF
.	TRBV5-8	.	TRBJ1-3	TGTGCCAGCAATCCGAGGGGTTACACCATATATTTT	CASNPRGYTIYF
.	TRBV29-1	.	TRBJ1-2	TGCAGCGTTGAAATCCCGGGACACGTTAACTATGGCTACACCTTC	CSVEIPGHVNYGYTF
.	TRBV21-1	.	TRBJ1-1	TGTGCCAGCAGCGCACCCCTGGGGGTCCGGGTCCACACTGAAGCTTTCTTT	CASSAPLGVRVHTEAFF
.	TRBV29-1	.	TRBJ1-1	TGCAGCGCCCAACCCCGGGGGACTGAAGCTTTCTTT	CSAQPRGTEAFF
.	TRBV30	.	TRBJ1-6	TGTGCCTGGAGTCGGGGGATCCGTTCACCCCTCCACTTT	CAWSRGIRSPLHF
.	TRBV10-3	TRBD2	TRBJ2-7	TGTGCCATCAGTGGGACCAGACCGGGGGGGACCTACGAGCAGTACTTC	CAISGTRPGGTYEQYF
.	TRBV27	.	TRBJ1-5	TGTGCCAGCAGTTTAGTTGACGGGGAGCCCCAGCATTTT	CASSLVDGEPQHF
many	TRBV4-2	.	TRBJ1-5	TGTGCCAGCAGCCAAGAGGTGAGACAGGGCAATCAGCCCCAGCATTTT	CASSQEVRQGNQPQHF
.	TRBV30	.	TRBJ1-2	TGTGCCTGGAGTTCCGACATGAACTATGGCTACACCTTC	CAWSSDMNYGYTF
.	TRBV6-5	TRBD1	TRBJ1-2	TGTGCCAGCATAACGAGGGCTTTCACAGGGGAAGGCTACACCTTC	CASITRAFTGEGYTF
.	TRBV9	.	TRBJ1-3	TGTGCCAGCAGCGAGGCCCCCTCTGGAAACACCATATATTTT	CASSEAPSGNTIYF
.	TRBV9	TRBD1	TRBJ1-2	TGTGCCAGCAGCGCCTCACAGGGGGATGGCTACACCTTC	CASSASQGDGYTF
once	TRBV10-1	.	TRBJ2-3	TGCGCCAGCAGTGCGGTCCCAGATACGCAGTATTTT	CASSAVPDTQYF
once	TRBV9	.	TRBJ2-7	TGTGCCAGCAGCGTAGATACCGGCTTTCCGTACGAGCAGTACTTC	CASSVDTGFPYEQYF
.	TRBV18	.	TRBJ1-5	TGTGCCAGCTCACCAGGGCAGGGCCCTAATCAGCCCCAGCATTTT	CASSPGQGPNQPQHF
.	TRBV6-5	TRBD1	TRBJ1-6	TGTGCCAGCAGCCTACAGGGGAGTCAGTCACCCCTCCACTTT	CASSLQGSQSPLHF
.	TRBV7-9	TRBD1	TRBJ2-3	TGTGCCAGCAGCCCACAGGGGGGATCAGATACGCAGTATTTT	CASSPQGGSDTQYF
.	TRBV23-1	TRBD1	TRBJ1-2	TGCGCCAGCAGTCATGACGGACAGGGAAGAGGATATGGCTACACCTTC	CASSHDGQGRGYGYTF
.	TRBV29-1	.	TRBJ2-6	TGCAGCGTTTTCGACCTGCCTGGGGCCAACGTCCTGACTTTC	CSVFDLPGANVLTF
.	TRBV4-1	TRBD1	TRBJ1-1	TGCGCCAGCAGCCAACAGGACAGGGTCACTGAAGCTTTCTTT	CASSQQDRVTEAFF
.	TRBV6-2/TRBV6-3	.	TRBJ1-1	TGTGCCAGCAGTCCCTGGAGCAACACTGAAGCTTTCTTT	CASSPWSNTEAFF
.	TRBV3-1/TRBV3-2	.	TRBJ1-2	TGTGCCAGCAGCCGACGAACAGGGTCGACTAACTATGGCTACACCTTC	CASSRRTGSTNYGYTF